This TCR beta chain was captured in a study of regulatory T cells in long-lasting Graves disease. Findings and caveats of the study: Only a small sample size was used, which may have cut accuracy.

CDR3 length equals 15 residues. Germline-derived CDR1 and CDR2 are MDHEN and SYDVKM. V dropped 6 bases and J dropped 2 bases, with 14 bases sitting between them. This clonotype came up many times. What it binds is not known. Sequencing libraries for TCR beta were prepared with iRepertoire HTBI primers and Arm-PCR of CDR3 regions. From the multiplex PCR reads, TCRdb called clonotypes with MiXCR, one entry per CDR3 protein. This table holds approximately 540,000 distinct CDR3 sequences, around 13% found once. As for time point: newly diagnosed GD, antithyroid drugs for less than 3 months. From PBMCs, RNA was extracted and then used to make the TCR library. These data were also reused for a study on T cells in Graves' hyperthyroidism and ophthalmopathy.

This clonotype was obtained from a woman in her 30s with Graves disease. The source material was peripheral blood mononuclear cells (PBMCs), sampled at new diagnosis, from a patient treated with antithyroid drugs. The chain has TRBV28 and TRBJ1-5; D might be TRBD1 (5 bases). CDR3 amino acids: CASRQPRVRNQPQHF. In DNA, the CDR3 is TGTGCCAGCAGGCAACCCAGGGTACGCAATCAGCCCCAGCATTTT.